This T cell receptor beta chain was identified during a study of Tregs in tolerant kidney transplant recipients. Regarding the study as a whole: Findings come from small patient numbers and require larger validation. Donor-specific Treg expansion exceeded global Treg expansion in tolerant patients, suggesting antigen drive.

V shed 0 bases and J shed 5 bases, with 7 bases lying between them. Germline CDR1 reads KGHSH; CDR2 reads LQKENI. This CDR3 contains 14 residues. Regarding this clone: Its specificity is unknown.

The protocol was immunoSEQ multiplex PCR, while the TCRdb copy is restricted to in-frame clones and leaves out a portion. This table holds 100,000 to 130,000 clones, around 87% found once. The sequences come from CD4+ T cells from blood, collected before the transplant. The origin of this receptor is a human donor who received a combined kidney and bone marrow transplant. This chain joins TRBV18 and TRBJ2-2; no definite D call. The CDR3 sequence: CASSPPSRTGELFF. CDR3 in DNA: TGTGCCAGCTCACCACCTTCGAGGACCGGGGAGCTGTTTTTT.